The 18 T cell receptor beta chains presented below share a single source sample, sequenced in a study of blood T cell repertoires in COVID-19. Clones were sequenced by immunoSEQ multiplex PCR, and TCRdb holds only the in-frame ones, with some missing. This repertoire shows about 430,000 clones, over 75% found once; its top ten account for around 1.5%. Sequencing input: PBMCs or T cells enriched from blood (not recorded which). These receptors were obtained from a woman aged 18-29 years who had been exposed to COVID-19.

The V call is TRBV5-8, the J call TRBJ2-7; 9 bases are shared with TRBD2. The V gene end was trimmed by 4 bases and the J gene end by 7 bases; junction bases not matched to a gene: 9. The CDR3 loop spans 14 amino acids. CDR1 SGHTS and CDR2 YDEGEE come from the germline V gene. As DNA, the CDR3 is TGTGCCAGCAGCCGAGGGCTAGCGGGAATGGAGCAGTACTTC. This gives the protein CASSRGLAGMEQYF. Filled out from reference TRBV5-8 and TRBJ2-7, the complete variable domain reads EAGVTQSPTHLIKTRGQQATLRCSPISGHTSVYWYQQALGLGLQFLLWYDEGEERNRGNFPPRFSGRQFPNYSSELNVNALELEDSALYLCASSRGLAGMEQYFGPGTRLTVT.

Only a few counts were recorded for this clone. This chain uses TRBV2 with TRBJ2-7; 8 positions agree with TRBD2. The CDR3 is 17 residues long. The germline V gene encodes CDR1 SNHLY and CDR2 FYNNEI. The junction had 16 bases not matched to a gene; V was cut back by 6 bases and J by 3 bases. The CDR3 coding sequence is TGTGCCAGCAGAGGAAGAGGAAGCGGGAGTCCCATCTACGAGCAGTACTTC. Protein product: CASRGRGSGSPIYEQYF.

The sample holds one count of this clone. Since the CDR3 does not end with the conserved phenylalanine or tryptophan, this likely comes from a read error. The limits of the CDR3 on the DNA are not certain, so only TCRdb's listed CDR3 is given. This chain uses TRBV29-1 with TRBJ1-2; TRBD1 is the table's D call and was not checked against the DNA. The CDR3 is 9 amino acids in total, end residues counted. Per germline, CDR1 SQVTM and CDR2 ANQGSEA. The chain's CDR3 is CSVDSGTGV.

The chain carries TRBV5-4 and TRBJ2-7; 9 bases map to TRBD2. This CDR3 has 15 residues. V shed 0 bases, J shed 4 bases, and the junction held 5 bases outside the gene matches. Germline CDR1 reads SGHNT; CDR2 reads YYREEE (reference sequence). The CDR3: CASSLATSGFYEQYF. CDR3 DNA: TGTGCCAGCAGCTTGGCGACTAGCGGATTTTACGAGCAGTACTTC.

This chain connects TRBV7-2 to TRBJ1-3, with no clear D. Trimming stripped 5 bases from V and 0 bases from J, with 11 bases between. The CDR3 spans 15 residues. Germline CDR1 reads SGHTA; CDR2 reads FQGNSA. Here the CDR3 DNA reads TGTGCCAGCAGCCCTGCGGGAAACTCTGGAAACACCATATATTTT. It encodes CASSPAGNSGNTIYF.

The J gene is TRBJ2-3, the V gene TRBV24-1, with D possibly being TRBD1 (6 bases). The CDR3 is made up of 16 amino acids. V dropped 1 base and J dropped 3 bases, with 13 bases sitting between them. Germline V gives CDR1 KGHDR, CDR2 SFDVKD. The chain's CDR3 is CATSDLSRGGTDTQYF. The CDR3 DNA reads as TGTGCCACCAGTGATTTATCCAGGGGTGGGACAGATACGCAGTATTTT.

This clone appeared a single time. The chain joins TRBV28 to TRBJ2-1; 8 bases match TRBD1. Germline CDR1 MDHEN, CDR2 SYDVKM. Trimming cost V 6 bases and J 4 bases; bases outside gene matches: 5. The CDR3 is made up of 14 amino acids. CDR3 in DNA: TGTGCCAGCAGCCCACAGGGGGTGTACAATGAGCAGTTCTTC. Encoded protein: CASSPQGVYNEQFF.

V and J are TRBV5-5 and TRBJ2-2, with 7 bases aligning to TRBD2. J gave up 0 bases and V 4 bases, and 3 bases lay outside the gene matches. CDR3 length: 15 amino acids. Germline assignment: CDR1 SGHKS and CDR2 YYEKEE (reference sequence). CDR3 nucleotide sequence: TGTGCCAGCAGCCTGACTAGCACGAACACCGGGGAGCTGTTTTTT. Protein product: CASSLTSTNTGELFF.

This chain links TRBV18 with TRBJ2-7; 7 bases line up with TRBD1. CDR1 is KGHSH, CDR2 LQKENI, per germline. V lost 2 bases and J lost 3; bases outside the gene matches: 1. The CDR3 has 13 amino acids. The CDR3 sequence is CASSPTGVYEQYF. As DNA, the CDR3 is TGTGCCAGCTCACCAACAGGGGTCTACGAGCAGTACTTC.

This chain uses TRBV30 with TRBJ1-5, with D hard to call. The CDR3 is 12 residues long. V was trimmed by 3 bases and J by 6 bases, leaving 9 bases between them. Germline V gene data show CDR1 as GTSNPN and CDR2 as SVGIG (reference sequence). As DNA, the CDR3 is TGTGCCTGGAGGGAGACGGGTCAGCCCCAGCATTTT. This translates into CAWRETGQPQHF.

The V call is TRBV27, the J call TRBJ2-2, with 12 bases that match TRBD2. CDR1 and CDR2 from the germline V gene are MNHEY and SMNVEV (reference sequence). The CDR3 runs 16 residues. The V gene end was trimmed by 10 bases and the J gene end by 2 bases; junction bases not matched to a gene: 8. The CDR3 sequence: CATQTSGGPNTGELFF. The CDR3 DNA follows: TGTGCCACCCAGACTAGCGGGGGACCTAACACCGGGGAGCTGTTTTTT.

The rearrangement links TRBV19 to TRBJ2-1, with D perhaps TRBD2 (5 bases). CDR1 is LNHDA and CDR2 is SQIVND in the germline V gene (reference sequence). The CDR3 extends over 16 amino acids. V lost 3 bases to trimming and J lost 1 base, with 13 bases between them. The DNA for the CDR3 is TGTGCCAGTAGTATTGGTATAGCGTCTTCCTACAATGAGCAGTTCTTC. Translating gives CASSIGIASSYNEQFF.

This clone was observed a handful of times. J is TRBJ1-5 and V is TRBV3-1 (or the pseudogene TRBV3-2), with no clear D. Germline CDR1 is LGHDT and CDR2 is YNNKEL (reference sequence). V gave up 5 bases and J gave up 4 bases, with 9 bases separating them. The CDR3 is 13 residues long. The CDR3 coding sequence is TGTGCCAGCAGCGATTCGGGGAATCAGCCCCAGCATTTT. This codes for CASSDSGNQPQHF.

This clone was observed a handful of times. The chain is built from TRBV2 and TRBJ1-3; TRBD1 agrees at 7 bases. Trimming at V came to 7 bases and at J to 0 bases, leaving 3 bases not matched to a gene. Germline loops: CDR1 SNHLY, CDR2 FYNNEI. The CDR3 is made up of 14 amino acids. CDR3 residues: CASTRDSSGNTIYF. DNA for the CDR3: TGTGCCAGCACTAGGGACAGCTCTGGAAACACCATATATTTT.

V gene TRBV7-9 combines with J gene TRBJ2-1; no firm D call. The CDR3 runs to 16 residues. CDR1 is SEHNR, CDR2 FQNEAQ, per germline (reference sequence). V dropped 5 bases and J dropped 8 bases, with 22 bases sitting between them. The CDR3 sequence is CASSRTRIAPRDEQFF. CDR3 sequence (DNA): TGTGCCAGCAGCCGTACACGAATCGCCCCTCGTGATGAGCAGTTCTTC.

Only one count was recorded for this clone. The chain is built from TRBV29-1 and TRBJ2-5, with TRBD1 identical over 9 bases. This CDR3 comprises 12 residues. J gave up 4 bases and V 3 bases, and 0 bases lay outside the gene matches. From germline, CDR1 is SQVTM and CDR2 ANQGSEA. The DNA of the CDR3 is TGCAGCGTTGAGGGACAGGGAGAGACCCAGTACTTC. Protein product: CSVEGQGETQYF.

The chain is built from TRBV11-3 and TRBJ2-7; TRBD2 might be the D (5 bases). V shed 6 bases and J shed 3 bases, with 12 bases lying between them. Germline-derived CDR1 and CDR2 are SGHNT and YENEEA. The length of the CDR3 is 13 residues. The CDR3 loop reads CASSSGLNYEQYF. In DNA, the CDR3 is TGTGCCAGCAGTTCTGGACTCAACTACGAGCAGTACTTC.

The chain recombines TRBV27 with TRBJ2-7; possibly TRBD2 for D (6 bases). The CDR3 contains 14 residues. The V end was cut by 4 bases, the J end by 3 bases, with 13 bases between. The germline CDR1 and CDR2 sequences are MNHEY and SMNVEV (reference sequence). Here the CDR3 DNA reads TGTGCCAGCAGTTCTTCCGGGACTGGCTACGAGCAGTACTTC. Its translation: CASSSSGTGYEQYF.